The 8 T cell receptor beta chains given below trace back to one sample, sequenced in a study of CD8+ T cells in alopecia areata. Investigators isolated RNA and reverse transcribed it into cDNA to act as the sequencing template. Data came from immunoSEQ multiplex PCR; TCRdb stores just in-frame clones and leaves some out. The sample includes 90,000 to 120,000 clones, 45% to 60% of them seen just once. What was sequenced was NKG2D-low CD8+ T cells sorted from blood. The source of these receptors is a human donor with alopecia areata.

The chain recombines TRBV27 with TRBJ2-1; D not resolved. V lost 0 bases and J 4 bases, leaving 4 bases between the germline ends. Germline CDR1 and CDR2: MNHEY and SMNVEV (reference sequence). The CDR3 length is 13 residues. CDR3 in DNA: TGTGCCAGCAGTTTATCCCCATACAATGAGCAGTTCTTC. It codes for CASSLSPYNEQFF.

The V and J genes are TRBV6-1 and TRBJ2-7; D unresolved. This CDR3 spans 13 amino acids. V lost 1 base to trimming and J lost 6 bases, with 10 bases between them. In germline, CDR1 is MNHNS, CDR2 SASEGT. The CDR3 here is CASSEVIPSEQYF. The CDR3 DNA reads as TGTGCCAGCAGTGAAGTCATACCCTCCGAGCAGTACTTC.

The genes are TRBV14 and TRBJ1-1; D remains unclear. Trimming shortened V by 1 base and J by 3 bases, and 12 bases separated the two germline ends. The CDR3 has 15 residues. Germline-derived CDR1 and CDR2 are SGHDN and FVKESK. CDR3 region: CASSQGWGIDTEAFF. CDR3 bases: TGTGCCAGCAGCCAAGGGTGGGGAATCGACACTGAAGCTTTCTTT.

This CDR3 is CASSLYRDTEAFF. The CDR3 DNA reads TGTGCCAGCAGTTTATACAGGGACACTGAAGCTTTCTTT. The chain links TRBV27 to TRBJ1-1, with D perhaps TRBD1 (6 bases). The V gene's germline CDR1 is MNHEY and CDR2 SMNVEV (reference sequence). V was trimmed by 1 base and J by 3 bases, leaving 6 bases between them. The CDR3 length is 13 residues.

The genes are TRBV6-5 and TRBJ2-1, with D possibly being TRBD2 (6 bases). The CDR3 loop spans 14 amino acids. Germline V lookup: CDR1 MNHEY, CDR2 SVGAGI. V lost 5 bases and J lost 5, with 13 bases in between. The CDR3 region has the DNA TGTGCCAGCAGTACCCACGCGGGAAACAATGAGCAGTTCTTC. It specifies CASSTHAGNNEQFF.

This rearrangement joins TRBV19 to TRBJ2-7; TRBD1 agrees at 8 bases. CDR3 length: 16 residues. V was pared by 3 bases and J by 2 bases, with 9 bases of the junction left unmatched. CDR1 is LNHDA and CDR2 is SQIVND in the germline V gene (reference sequence). In DNA, the CDR3 is TGTGCCAGTAGTATGGAACCGGGACAGGATACCTACGAGCAGTACTTC. Its translation: CASSMEPGQDTYEQYF.

This rearrangement joins TRBV7-9 to TRBJ1-5; D remains ambiguous. The CDR3 consists of 15 residues. Germline-derived CDR1 and CDR2 are SEHNR and FQNEAQ (reference sequence). The germline V and J ends were trimmed by 4 bases and 6 bases, with 16 bases remaining between them. The CDR3 sequence: CASSSNLSGLQPQHF. The CDR3, as DNA: TGTGCCAGCAGCTCAAATCTCTCTGGGCTTCAGCCCCAGCATTTT.

CDR3: CASSPGQGIVYTF. CDR3 DNA sequence: TGTGCCAGCAGCCCAGGACAGGGGATCGTCTACACCTTC. This chain joins TRBV5-6 and TRBJ1-2; 9 nucleotides agree with TRBD1. Germline V gene sequence: CDR1 SGHDT, CDR2 YYEEEE. The trim removed 4 bases at V and 10 bases at J, leaving 8 bases unmatched. This CDR3 has 13 amino acids.